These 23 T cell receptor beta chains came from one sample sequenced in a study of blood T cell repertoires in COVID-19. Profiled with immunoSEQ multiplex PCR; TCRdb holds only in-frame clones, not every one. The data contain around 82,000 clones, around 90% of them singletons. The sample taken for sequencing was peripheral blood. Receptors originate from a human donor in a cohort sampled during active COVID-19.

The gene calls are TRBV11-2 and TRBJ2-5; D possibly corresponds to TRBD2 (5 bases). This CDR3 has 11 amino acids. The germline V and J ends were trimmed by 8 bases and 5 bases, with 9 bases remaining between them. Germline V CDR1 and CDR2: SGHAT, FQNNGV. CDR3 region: CASSGGETQYF. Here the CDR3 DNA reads TGTGCCAGCTCCGGCGGGGAGACCCAGTACTTC.

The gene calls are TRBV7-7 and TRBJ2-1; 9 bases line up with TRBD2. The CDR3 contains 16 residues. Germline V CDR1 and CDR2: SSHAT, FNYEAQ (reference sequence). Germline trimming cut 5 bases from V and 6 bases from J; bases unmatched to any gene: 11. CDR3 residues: CASSPRAGGQFNEQFF. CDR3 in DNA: TGTGCCAGCAGCCCACGAGCGGGGGGCCAATTCAATGAGCAGTTCTTC. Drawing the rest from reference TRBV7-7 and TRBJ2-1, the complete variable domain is GAGVSQSPRYKVTKRGQDVTLRCDPISSHATLYWYQQALGQGPEFLTYFNYEAQPDKSGLPSDRFSAERPEGSISTLTIQRTEQRDSAMYRCASSPRAGGQFNEQFFGPGTRLTVL.

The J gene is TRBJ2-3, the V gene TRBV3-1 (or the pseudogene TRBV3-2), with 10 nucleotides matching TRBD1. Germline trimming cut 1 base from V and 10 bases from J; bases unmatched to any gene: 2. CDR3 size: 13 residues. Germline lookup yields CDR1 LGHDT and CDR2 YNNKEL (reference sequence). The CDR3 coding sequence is TGTGCCAGCAGCCAAGGGACAGGGGGGGCGCAGTATTTT. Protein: CASSQGTGGAQYF.

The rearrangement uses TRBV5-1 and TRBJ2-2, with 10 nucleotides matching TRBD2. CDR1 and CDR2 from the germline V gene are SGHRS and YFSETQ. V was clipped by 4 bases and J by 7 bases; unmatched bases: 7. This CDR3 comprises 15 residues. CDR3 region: CASSPSGGDIGELFF. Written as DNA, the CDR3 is TGCGCCAGCAGCCCCAGCGGGGGGGATATCGGGGAGCTGTTTTTT.

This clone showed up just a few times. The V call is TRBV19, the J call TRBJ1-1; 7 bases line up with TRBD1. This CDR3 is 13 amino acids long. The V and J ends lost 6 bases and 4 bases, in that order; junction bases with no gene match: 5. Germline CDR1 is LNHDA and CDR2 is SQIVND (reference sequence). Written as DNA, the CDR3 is TGTGCCAGTAGGACAGGGCCCCCCACTGAAGCTTTCTTT. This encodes CASRTGPPTEAFF. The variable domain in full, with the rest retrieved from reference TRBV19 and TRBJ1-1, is DGGITQSPKYLFRKEGQNVTLSCEQNLNHDAMYWYRQDPGQGLRLIYYSQIVNDFQKGDIAEGYSVSREKKESFPLTVTSAQKNPTAFYLCASRTGPPTEAFFGQGTRLTVV.

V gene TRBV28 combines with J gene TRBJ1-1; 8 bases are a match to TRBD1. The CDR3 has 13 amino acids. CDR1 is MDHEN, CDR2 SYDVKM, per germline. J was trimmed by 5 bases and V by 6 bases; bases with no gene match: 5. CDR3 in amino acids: CASRMDRVTEAFF. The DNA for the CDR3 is TGTGCCAGCAGGATGGACAGGGTAACTGAAGCTTTCTTT.

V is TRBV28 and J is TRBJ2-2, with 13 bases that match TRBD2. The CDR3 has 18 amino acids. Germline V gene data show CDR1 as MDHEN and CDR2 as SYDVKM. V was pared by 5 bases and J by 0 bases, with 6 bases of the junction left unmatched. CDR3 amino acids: CASSATSGGPANTGELFF. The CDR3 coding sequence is TGTGCCAGCAGTGCGACTAGCGGGGGGCCCGCGAACACCGGGGAGCTGTTTTTT. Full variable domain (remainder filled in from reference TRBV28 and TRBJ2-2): DVKVTQSSRYLVKRTGEKVFLECVQDMDHENMFWYRQDPGLGLRLIYFSYDVKMKEKGDIPEGYSVSREKKERFSLILESASTNQTSMYLCASSATSGGPANTGELFFGEGSRLTVL.

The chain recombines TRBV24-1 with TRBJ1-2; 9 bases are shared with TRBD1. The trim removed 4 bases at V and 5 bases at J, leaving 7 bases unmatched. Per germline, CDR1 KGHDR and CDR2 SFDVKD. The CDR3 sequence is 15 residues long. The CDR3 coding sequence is TGTGCCACCAGTGAAAAGACAGGGGGAGTATATGGCTACACCTTC. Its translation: CATSEKTGGVYGYTF.

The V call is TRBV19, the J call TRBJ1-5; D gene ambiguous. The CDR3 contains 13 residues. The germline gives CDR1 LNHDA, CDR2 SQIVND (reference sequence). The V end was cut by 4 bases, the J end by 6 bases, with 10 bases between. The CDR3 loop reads CASSSGWSQPQHF. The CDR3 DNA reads TGTGCCAGTAGTAGTGGGTGGAGTCAGCCCCAGCATTTT.

CDR3 DNA sequence: TGTGCCAGCAGCTTCGGGACAGGGGACTACGAGCAGTACTTC. This gives the protein CASSFGTGDYEQYF. V is TRBV7-9 and J is TRBJ2-7, with 10 bases matching TRBD1. Trimming removed 3 bases from V and 3 bases from J; junction bases left unmatched: 2. Germline values: CDR1 SEHNR, CDR2 FQNEAQ (reference sequence). The CDR3 sequence is 14 residues long.

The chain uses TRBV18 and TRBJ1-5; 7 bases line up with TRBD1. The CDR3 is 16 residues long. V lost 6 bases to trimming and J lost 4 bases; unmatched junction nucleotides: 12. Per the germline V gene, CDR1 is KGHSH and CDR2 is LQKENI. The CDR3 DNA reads TGTGCCAGCTCGCCGTCAACAGGGGCGATTAATCAGCCCCAGCATTTT. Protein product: CASSPSTGAINQPQHF.

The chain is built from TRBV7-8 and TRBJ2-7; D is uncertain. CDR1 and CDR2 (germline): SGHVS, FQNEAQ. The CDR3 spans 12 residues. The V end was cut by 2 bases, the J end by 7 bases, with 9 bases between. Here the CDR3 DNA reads TGTGCCAGCAGCTTAACACCTTGGGAGCAGTACTTC. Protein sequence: CASSLTPWEQYF.

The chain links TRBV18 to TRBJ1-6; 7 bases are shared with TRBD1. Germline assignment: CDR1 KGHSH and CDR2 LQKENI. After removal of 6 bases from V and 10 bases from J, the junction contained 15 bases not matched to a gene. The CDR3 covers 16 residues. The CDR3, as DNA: TGTGCCAGCTCCACCTCCGACAGGGTACTCAGGTCACCCCTCCACTTT. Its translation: CASSTSDRVLRSPLHF.

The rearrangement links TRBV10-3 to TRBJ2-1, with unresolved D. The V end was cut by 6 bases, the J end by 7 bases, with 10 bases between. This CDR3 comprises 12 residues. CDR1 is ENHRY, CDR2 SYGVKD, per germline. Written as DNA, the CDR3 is TGTGCCATCAGCTTAACAGAGAATGAGCAGTTCTTC. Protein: CAISLTENEQFF.

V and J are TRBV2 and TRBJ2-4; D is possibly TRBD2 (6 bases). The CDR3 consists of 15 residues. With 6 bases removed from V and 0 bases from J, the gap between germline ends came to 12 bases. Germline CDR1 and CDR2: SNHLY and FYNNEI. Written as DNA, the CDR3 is TGTGCCAGCAGCGTCCAGGGACTAGCCAAAAACATTCAGTACTTC. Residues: CASSVQGLAKNIQYF.

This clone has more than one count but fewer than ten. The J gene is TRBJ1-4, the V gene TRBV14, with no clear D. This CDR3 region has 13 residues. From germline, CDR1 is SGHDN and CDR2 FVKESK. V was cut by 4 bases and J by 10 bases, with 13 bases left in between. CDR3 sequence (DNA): TGTGCCAGCAGCCCCAGCGGACCCACAAAACTGTTTTTT. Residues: CASSPSGPTKLFF. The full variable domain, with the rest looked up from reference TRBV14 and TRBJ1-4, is EAGVTQFPSHSVIEKGQTVTLRCDPISGHDNLYWYRRVMGKEIKFLLHFVKESKQDESGMPNNRFLAERTGGTYSTLKVQPAELEDSGVYFCASSPSGPTKLFFGSGTQLSVL.

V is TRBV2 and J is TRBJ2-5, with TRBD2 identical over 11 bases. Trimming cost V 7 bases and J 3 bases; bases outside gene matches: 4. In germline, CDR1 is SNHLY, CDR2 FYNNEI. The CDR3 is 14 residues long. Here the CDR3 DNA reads TGTGCCAGCACCGGGACTAGCGGAAAAGAGACCCAGTACTTC. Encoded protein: CASTGTSGKETQYF. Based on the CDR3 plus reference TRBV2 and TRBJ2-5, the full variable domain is EPEVTQTPSHQVTQMGQEVILRCVPISNHLYFYWYRQILGQKVEFLVSFYNNEISEKSEIFDDQFSVERPDGSNFTLKIRSTKLEDSAMYFCASTGTSGKETQYFGPGTRLLVL.

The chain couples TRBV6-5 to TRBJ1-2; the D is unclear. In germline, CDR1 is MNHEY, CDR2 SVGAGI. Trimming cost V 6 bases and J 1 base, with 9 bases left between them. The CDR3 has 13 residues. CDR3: CASSFQDNYGYTF. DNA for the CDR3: TGTGCCAGCAGCTTTCAGGATAACTATGGCTACACCTTC.

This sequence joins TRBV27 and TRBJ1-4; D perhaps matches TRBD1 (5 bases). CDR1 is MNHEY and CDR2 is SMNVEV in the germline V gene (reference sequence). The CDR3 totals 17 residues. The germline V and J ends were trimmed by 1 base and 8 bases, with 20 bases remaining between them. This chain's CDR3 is CASSLYAREGTYEKLFF. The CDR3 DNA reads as TGTGCCAGCAGTTTATACGCCAGGGAAGGTACCTACGAAAAACTGTTTTTT.

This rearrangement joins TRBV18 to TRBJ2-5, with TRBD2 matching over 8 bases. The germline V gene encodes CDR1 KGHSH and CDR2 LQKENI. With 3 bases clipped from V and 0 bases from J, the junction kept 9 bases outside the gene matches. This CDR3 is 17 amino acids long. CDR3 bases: TGTGCCAGCTCACCGACAATGGGACTAGGACACCAAGAGACCCAGTACTTC. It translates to CASSPTMGLGHQETQYF.

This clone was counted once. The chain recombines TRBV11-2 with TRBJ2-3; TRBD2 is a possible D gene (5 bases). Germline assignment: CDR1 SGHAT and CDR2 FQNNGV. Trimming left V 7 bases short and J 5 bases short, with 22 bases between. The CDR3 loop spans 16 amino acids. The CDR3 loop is CASKSTDEGVEDTQYF. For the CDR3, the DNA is TGTGCCAGCAAATCCACAGACGAGGGTGTGGAAGATACGCAGTATTTT.

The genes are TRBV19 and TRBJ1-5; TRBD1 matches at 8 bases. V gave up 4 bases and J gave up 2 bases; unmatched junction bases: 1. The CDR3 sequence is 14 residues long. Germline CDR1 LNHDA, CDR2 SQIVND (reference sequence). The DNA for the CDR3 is TGTGCCAGTAGTAACAGGGGGGGCAATCAGCCCCAGCATTTT. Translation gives CASSNRGGNQPQHF.

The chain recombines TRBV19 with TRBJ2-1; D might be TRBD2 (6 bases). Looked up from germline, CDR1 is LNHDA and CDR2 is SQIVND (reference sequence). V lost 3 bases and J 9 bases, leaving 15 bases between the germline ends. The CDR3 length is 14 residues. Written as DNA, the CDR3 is TGTGCCAGTAGTATTGTGACTAGATCTGGTGAGCAGTTCTTC. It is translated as CASSIVTRSGEQFF.